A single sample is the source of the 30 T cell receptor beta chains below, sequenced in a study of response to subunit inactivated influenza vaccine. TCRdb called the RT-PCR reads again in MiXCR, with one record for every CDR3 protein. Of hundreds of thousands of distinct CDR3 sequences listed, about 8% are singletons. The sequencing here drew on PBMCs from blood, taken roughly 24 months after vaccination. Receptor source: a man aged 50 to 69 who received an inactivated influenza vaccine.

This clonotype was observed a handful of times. In DNA, the CDR3 is TGTGCCAGCAATACCGACAGCAATCAGCCCCAGCATTTT. It specifies CASNTDSNQPQHF. J is TRBJ1-5 and V is TRBV28, with D hard to call. The germline V gene encodes CDR1 MDHEN and CDR2 SYDVKM. The CDR3 is 13 residues long. The V end lost 7 bases, the J end lost 1 base, and 8 bases lay between the germline ends.

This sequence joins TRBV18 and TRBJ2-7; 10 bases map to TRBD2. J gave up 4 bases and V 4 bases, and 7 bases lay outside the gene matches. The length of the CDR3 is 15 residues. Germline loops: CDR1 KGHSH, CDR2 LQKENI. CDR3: CASSRGLAEGYEQYF. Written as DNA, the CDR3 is TGTGCCAGCTCACGTGGACTAGCGGAAGGGTACGAGCAGTACTTC.

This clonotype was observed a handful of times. CDR3 DNA sequence: TGTGCCAGCAGTTATCTGGGCACTGAAGCTTTCTTT. This codes for CASSYLGTEAFF. This chain connects TRBV6-5 to TRBJ1-1; D call uncertain. Trimming removed 3 bases from V and 4 bases from J, with 6 bases in between. The CDR3 length is 12 residues. From germline, CDR1 is MNHEY and CDR2 SVGAGI.

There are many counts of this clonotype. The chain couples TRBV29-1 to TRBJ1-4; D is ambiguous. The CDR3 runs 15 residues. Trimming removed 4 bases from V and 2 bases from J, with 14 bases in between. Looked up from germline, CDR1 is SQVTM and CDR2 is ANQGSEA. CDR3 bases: TGCAGCGTTGTAGTACCCTTACGGACTAATGAAAAACTGTTTTTT. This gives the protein CSVVVPLRTNEKLFF.

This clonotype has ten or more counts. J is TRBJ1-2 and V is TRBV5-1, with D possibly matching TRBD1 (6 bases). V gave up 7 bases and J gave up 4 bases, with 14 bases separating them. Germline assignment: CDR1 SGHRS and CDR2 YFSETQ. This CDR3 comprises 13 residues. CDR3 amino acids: CASAQGSTYGYTF. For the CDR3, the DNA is TGCGCCAGCGCCCAGGGGTCTACCTATGGCTACACCTTC.

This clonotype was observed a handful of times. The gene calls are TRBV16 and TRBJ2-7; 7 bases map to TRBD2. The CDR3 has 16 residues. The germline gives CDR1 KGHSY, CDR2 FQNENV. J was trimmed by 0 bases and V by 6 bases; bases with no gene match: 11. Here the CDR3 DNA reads TGTGCCAGCAGTCTCCCGGCGGGGGAGAGCTCCTACGAGCAGTACTTC. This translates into CASSLPAGESSYEQYF.

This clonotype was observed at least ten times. The CDR3 DNA reads TGTGCCAGCAGTGAAGAGGCAGGGGGCGGCGGGGAGCTGTTTTTT. This gives the protein CASSEEAGGGGELFF. The chain links TRBV25-1 to TRBJ2-2, with TRBD1 matching 8 bases. V dropped 2 bases and J dropped 7; count of bases not matched to a gene: 6. CDR3 length: 15 residues. Germline V lookup: CDR1 MGHDK, CDR2 SYGVNS.

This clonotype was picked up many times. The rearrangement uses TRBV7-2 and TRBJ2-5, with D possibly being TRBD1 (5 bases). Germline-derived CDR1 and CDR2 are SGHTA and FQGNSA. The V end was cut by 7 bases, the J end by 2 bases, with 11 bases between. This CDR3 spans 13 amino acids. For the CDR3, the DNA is TGTGCCAGCAACCCGACAGTACAAGAGACCCAGTACTTC. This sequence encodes CASNPTVQETQYF.

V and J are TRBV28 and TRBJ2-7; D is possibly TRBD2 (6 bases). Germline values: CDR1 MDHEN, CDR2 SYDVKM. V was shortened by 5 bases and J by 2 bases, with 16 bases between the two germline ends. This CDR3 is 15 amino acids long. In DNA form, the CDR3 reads TGTGCCAGCAGTGAATTCGTGCGGGGACCCTACGAGCAGTACTTC. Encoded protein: CASSEFVRGPYEQYF.

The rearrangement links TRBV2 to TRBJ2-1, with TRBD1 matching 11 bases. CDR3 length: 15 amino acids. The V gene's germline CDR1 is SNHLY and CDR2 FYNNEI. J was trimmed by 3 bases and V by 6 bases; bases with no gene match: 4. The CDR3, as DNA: TGTGCCAGCAGGCAGGGACAGGGGGGCTACAATGAGCAGTTCTTC. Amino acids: CASRQGQGGYNEQFF.

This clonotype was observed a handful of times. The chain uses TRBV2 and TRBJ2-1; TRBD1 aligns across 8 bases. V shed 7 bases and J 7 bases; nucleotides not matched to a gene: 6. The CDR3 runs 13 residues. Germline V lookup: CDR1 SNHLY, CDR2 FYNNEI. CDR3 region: CASKSDRANEQFF. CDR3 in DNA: TGTGCCAGCAAATCGGACAGGGCTAATGAGCAGTTCTTC.

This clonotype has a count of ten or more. This chain's CDR3 is CASSGQGTGELFF. CDR3 nucleotides: TGTGCCAGCAGTGGACAGGGGACCGGGGAGCTGTTTTTT. The chain employs TRBV6-2 or TRBV6-3 and TRBJ2-2, with 9 bases fitting TRBD1. Trimming at V came to 5 bases and at J to 5 bases, leaving 0 bases not matched to a gene. The length of the CDR3 is 13 residues. CDR1 and CDR2 (germline): MNHEY, SVGEGT.

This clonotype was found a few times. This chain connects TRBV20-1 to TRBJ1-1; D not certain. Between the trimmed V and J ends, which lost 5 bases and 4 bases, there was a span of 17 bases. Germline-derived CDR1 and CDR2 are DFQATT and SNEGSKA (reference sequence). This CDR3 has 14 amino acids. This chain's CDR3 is CSASPLGSGTEAFF. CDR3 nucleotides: TGCAGTGCTTCGCCACTGGGGAGCGGCACTGAAGCTTTCTTT.

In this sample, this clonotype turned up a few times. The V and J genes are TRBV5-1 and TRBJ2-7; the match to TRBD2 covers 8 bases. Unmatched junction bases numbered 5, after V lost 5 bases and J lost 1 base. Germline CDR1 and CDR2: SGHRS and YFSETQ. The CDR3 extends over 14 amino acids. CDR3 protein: CASRYIAGSYEQYF. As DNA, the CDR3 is TGCGCCAGCAGATACATAGCGGGATCCTACGAGCAGTACTTC.

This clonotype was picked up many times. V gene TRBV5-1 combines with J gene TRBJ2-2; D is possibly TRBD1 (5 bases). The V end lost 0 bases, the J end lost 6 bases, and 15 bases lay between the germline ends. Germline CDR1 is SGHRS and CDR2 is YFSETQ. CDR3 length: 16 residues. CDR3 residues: CASSLEARDRSGELFF. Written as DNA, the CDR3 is TGCGCCAGCAGCTTGGAAGCCAGGGATAGGTCCGGGGAGCTGTTTTTT. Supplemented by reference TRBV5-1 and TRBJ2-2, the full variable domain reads KAGVTQTPRYLIKTRGQQVTLSCSPISGHRSVSWYQQTPGQGLQFLFEYFSETQRNKGNFPGRFSGRQFSNSRSEMNVSTLELGDSALYLCASSLEARDRSGELFFGEGSRLTVL.

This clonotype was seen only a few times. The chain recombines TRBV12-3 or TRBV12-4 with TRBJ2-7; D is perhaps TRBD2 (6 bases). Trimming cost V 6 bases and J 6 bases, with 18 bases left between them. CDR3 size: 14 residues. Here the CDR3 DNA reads TGTGCCAGCAGCGGGACTCCTTTATCGGGCGAGCAGTACTTC. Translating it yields CASSGTPLSGEQYF.

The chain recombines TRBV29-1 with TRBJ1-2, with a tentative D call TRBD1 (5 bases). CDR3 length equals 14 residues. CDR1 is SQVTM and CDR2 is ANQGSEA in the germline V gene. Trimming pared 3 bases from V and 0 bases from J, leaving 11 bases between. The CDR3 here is CSVEGTSTNYGYTF. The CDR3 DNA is TGCAGCGTTGAGGGGACCTCAACTAACTATGGCTACACCTTC.

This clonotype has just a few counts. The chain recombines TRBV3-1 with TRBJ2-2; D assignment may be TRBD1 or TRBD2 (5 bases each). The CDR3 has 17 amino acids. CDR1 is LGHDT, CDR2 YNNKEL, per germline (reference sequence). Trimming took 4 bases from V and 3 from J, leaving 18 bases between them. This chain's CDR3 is CASSRHRGLKDTGELFF. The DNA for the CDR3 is TGTGCCAGCAGCCGCCACCGGGGCTTGAAAGACACCGGGGAGCTGTTTTTT.

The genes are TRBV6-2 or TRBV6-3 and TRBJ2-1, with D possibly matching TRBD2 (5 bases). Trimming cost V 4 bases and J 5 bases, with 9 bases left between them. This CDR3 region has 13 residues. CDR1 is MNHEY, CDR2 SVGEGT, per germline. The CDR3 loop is CASSSRLHNEQFF. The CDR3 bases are TGTGCCAGCAGTTCTCGACTACACAATGAGCAGTTCTTC.

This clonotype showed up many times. The CDR3 nucleotides are TGTGCCACCAGTGATGGGGGAAACACTGAAGCTTTCTTT. Translated: CATSDGGNTEAFF. The rearrangement joins TRBV24-1 to TRBJ1-1; tentative D call: TRBD1 (5 bases). The V gene lost 3 bases and the J gene lost 2 bases, with 6 bases spanning the gap. The CDR3 totals 13 residues. Germline values: CDR1 KGHDR, CDR2 SFDVKD.

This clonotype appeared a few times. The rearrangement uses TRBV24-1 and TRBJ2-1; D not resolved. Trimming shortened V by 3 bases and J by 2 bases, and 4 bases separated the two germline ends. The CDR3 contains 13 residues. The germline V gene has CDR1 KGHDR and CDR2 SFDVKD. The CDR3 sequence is CATSDAPYNEQFF. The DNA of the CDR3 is TGTGCCACCAGTGATGCACCCTACAATGAGCAGTTCTTC.

CDR3 protein: CAVSGGASSYNEQFF. CDR3 coding DNA: TGCGCGGTTAGCGGGGGGGCTAGCTCCTACAATGAGCAGTTCTTC. V and J are TRBV29-1 and TRBJ2-1; 11 nucleotides line up with TRBD2. The CDR3 is 15 amino acids. Germline V gives CDR1 SQVTM, CDR2 ANQGSEA.

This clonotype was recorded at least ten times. The CDR3 loop reads CSASGAPMNTEAFF. The CDR3 DNA is TGCAGTGCTAGTGGGGCCCCAATGAACACTGAAGCTTTCTTT. This sequence joins TRBV20-1 and TRBJ1-1; D perhaps matches TRBD1 (5 bases). This CDR3 is built from 14 residues. Trimming took off 3 bases at V and 0 bases at J, with 11 bases between the two ends. Per germline, CDR1 DFQATT and CDR2 SNEGSKA (reference sequence).

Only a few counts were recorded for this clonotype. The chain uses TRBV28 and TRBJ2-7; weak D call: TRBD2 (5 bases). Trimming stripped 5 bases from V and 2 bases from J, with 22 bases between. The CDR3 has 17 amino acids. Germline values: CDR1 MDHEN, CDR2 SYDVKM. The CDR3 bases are TGTGCCAGCAGTCCTATGGATCCGGGAAAAATCCCCTACGAGCAGTACTTC. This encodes CASSPMDPGKIPYEQYF.

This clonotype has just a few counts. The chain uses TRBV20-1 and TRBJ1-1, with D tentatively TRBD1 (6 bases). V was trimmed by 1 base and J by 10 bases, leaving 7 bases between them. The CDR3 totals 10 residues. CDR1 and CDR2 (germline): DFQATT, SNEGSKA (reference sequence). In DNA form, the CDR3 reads TGCAGTGCTAGAGCAGGGGCAGCTTTCTTT. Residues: CSARAGAAFF.

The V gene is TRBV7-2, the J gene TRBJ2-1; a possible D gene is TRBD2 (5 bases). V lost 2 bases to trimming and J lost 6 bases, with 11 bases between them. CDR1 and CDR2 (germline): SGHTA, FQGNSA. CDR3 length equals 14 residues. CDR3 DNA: TGTGCCAGCAGCTTAAGTCGAGGGTTCAATGAGCAGTTCTTC. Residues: CASSLSRGFNEQFF. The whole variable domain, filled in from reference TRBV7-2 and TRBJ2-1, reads GAGVSQSPSNKVTEKGKDVELRCDPISGHTALYWYRQSLGQGLEFLIYFQGNSAPDKSGLPSDRFSAERTGGSVSTLTIQRTQQEDSAVYLCASSLSRGFNEQFFGPGTRLTVL.

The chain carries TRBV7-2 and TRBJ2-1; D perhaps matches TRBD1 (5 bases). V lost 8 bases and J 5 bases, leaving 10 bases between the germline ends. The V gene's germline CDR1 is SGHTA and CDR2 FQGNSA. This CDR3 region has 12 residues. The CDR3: CASRRVDNEQFF. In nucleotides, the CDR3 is TGTGCCAGCCGCAGGGTCGACAATGAGCAGTTCTTC.

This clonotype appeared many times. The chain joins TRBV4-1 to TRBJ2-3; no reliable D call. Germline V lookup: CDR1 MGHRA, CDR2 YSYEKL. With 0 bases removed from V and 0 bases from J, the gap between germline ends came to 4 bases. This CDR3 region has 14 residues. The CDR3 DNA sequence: TGCGCCAGCAGCCAAGAAAGTAGCACAGATACGCAGTATTTT. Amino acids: CASSQESSTDTQYF.

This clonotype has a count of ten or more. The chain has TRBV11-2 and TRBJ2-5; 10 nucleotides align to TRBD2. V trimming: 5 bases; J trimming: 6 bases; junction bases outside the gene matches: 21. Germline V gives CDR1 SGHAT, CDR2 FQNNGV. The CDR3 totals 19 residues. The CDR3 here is CASSPQAGGLQRGGKTQYF. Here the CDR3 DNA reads TGTGCCAGCAGCCCCCAGGCAGGGGGATTGCAGCGGGGGGGTAAGACCCAGTACTTC.

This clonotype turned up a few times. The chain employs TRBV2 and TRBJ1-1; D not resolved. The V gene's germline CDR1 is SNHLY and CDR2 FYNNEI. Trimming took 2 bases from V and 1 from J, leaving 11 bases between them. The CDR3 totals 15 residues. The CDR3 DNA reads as TGTGCCAGCAGTGAAACGAACCTAAGGAACACTGAAGCTTTCTTT. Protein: CASSETNLRNTEAFF.